A single sample is the source of the 18 T cell receptor beta chains below, sequenced in a study of early T cells in non-severe SARS-CoV-2 infection. TCRdb re-derived calls from the 5' RACE reads in MiXCR, one entry per CDR3 protein. The sample has more than 45,000 distinct CDR3 sequences, approximately 7.7% seen once. The specimen sequenced was whole blood. Receptors originate from an adult who was a healthcare worker with PCR-confirmed SARS-CoV-2 infection or an uninfected control (not recorded which).

The chain uses TRBV6-5 and TRBJ1-2; TRBD1 matches at 10 bases. From germline, CDR1 is MNHEY and CDR2 SVGAGI. CDR3 length: 13 amino acids. The V gene end was trimmed by 6 bases and the J gene end by 8 bases; junction bases not matched to a gene: 6. The CDR3 bases are TGTGCCAGCAGCCGGACAGGGGGATTAGGCTACACCTTC. Amino acids: CASSRTGGLGYTF.

This rearrangement joins TRBV5-1 to TRBJ2-3, with TRBD2 identical over 15 bases. J gave up 3 bases and V 5 bases, and 7 bases lay outside the gene matches. CDR1 and CDR2 (germline): SGHRS, YFSETQ. CDR3 length equals 17 residues. The CDR3 DNA reads TGCGCCAGCAGTTCCGCCGGGACTAGCGGGAGGACAGATACGCAGTATTTT. This sequence encodes CASSSAGTSGRTDTQYF.

J is TRBJ2-4 and V is TRBV12-3 or TRBV12-4; D gene unclear. V shed 2 bases and J shed 1 base, with 6 bases lying between them. CDR3 length: 14 residues. The CDR3 spells CASSLPGAKNIQYF. The CDR3 DNA reads TGTGCCAGCAGTTTACCCGGGGCCAAAAACATTCAGTACTTC.

The chain carries TRBV20-1 and TRBJ1-1, with 7 bases identical to TRBD1. Germline loops: CDR1 DFQATT, CDR2 SNEGSKA (reference sequence). The CDR3 is made up of 13 amino acids. V gave up 5 bases and J gave up 5 bases; unmatched junction bases: 8. The CDR3 nucleotides read TGCAGTGCTCTCCCAGGGGGAGAAACTGAAGCTTTCTTT. Protein sequence: CSALPGGETEAFF.

At least ten counts were recorded for this clonotype. This rearrangement joins TRBV3-1 to TRBJ2-3; 9 positions match TRBD2. Germline CDR1 LGHDT, CDR2 YNNKEL (reference sequence). There are 16 residues in the CDR3. V was pared by 4 bases and J by 0 bases, with 5 bases of the junction left unmatched. The CDR3, as DNA: TGTGCCAGCAGCCCGGGACTAGCTCTGAGCACAGATACGCAGTATTTT. This sequence encodes CASSPGLALSTDTQYF.

This clonotype was found many times. The chain is built from TRBV29-1 and TRBJ2-1; no reliable D call. The V gene's germline CDR1 is SQVTM and CDR2 ANQGSEA. The CDR3 has 12 amino acids. The CDR3 DNA sequence: TGCAGTGGTCTTGGAAACTACAATGAGCAGTTCTTC. Encoded protein: CSGLGNYNEQFF.

This clonotype was seen a handful of times. The rearrangement links TRBV29-1 to TRBJ2-1, with a tentative D call TRBD2 (5 bases). Germline CDR1 reads SQVTM; CDR2 reads ANQGSEA. Trimming left V 4 bases short and J 7 bases short, with 20 bases between. The CDR3 runs to 15 residues. The chain's CDR3 is CSVAQGGVPPNEQFF. The CDR3 DNA is TGCAGCGTTGCCCAAGGAGGCGTCCCCCCGAATGAGCAGTTCTTC.

At least ten counts were recorded for this clonotype. The chain joins TRBV27 to TRBJ1-1, with 10 bases that match TRBD1. The CDR3 is 14 amino acids. Germline V lookup: CDR1 MNHEY, CDR2 SMNVEV (reference sequence). V lost 6 bases, J lost 5 bases, and 6 bases stayed unmatched. The CDR3 nucleotides read TGTGCCAGCAGCCCGGGACAGGGGTGGACTGAAGCTTTCTTT. Amino acid sequence: CASSPGQGWTEAFF.

This clonotype was counted a few times. The chain joins TRBV20-1 to TRBJ2-2; a possible D gene is TRBD1 (5 bases). The CDR3 spans 11 residues. With 6 bases removed from V and 3 bases from J, the gap between germline ends came to 5 bases. Germline V gene data show CDR1 as DFQATT and CDR2 as SNEGSKA (reference sequence). The CDR3 bases are TGCAGTGCAGGGGACACCGGGGAGCTGTTTTTT. Translating gives CSAGDTGELFF.

This clonotype appeared a few times. The chain is built from TRBV20-1 and TRBJ2-2, with D unclear. The V end was cut by 0 bases, the J end by 4 bases, with 9 bases between. Germline V gene sequence: CDR1 DFQATT, CDR2 SNEGSKA (reference sequence). This CDR3 region has 14 residues. CDR3 loop: CSARDGAGTGELFF. The CDR3 coding sequence is TGCAGTGCTAGAGACGGAGCCGGCACCGGGGAGCTGTTTTTT.

This clonotype was seen repeatedly, ten times or more. The chain joins TRBV7-8 to TRBJ1-5; D is undetermined. Trimming cost V 5 bases and J 3 bases, with 11 bases left between them. The CDR3 covers 14 residues. In germline, CDR1 is SGHVS, CDR2 FQNEAQ. The DNA for the CDR3 is TGTGCCAGCAGCCCCGATGAGTCCAATCAGCCCCAGCATTTT. Translation: CASSPDESNQPQHF.

This clonotype was observed a handful of times. The gene calls are TRBV5-1 and TRBJ2-5; a possible D gene is TRBD1 (6 bases). This CDR3 has 15 residues. Germline lookup yields CDR1 SGHRS and CDR2 YFSETQ. V was pared by 4 bases and J by 5 bases, with 18 bases between. This CDR3 reads CASSPGRGVVETQYF. In nucleotides, the CDR3 is TGCGCCAGCAGCCCGGGCAGGGGTGTAGTGGAGACCCAGTACTTC.

This clonotype was recorded at least ten times. The chain joins TRBV28 to TRBJ2-7, with a tentative D call TRBD2 (7 bases). The CDR3 spans 13 residues. From germline, CDR1 is MDHEN and CDR2 SYDVKM. The V end was cut by 3 bases, the J end by 5 bases, with 11 bases between. The CDR3 nucleotides read TGTGCCAGCAGTTTCGGGGGGCGGAACGAGCAGTACTTC. Its translation is CASSFGGRNEQYF.

This clonotype was observed many times. The chain is built from TRBV7-6 and TRBJ2-5, with 11 bases matching TRBD1. J gave up 5 bases and V 3 bases, and 8 bases lay outside the gene matches. The CDR3 runs 16 residues. Germline V lookup: CDR1 SGHVS, CDR2 FNYEAQ. The CDR3 is CASSFRTGGAEETQYF. The CDR3 DNA reads TGTGCCAGCAGCTTTAGGACAGGGGGCGCCGAGGAGACCCAGTACTTC.

J is TRBJ2-2 and V is TRBV5-6; TRBD1 is a possible D gene (6 bases). The CDR3 runs 16 residues. The V end was cut by 3 bases, the J end by 3 bases, with 15 bases between. The germline V gene encodes CDR1 SGHDT and CDR2 YYEEEE. The CDR3 sequence is CASSSLGALDTGELFF. Written as DNA, the CDR3 is TGTGCCAGCAGCTCCTTGGGGGCGCTAGACACCGGGGAGCTGTTTTTT.

This clonotype was observed a few times. The V call is TRBV29-1, the J call TRBJ2-2; D gene unclear. CDR3 size: 14 residues. Germline V gene sequence: CDR1 SQVTM, CDR2 ANQGSEA. V lost 2 bases to trimming and J lost 7 bases, with 14 bases between them. The CDR3 coding sequence is TGCAGCGTTGAATCAGATACGGGTGGCGGGGAGCTGTTTTTT. Encoded protein: CSVESDTGGGELFF.

The chain carries TRBV12-3 or TRBV12-4 and TRBJ2-3, with TRBD2 matching 9 bases. The CDR3 is 15 residues long. Losses at the gene ends were 3 bases for V and 8 bases for J; bases not matched to a gene: 9. In nucleotides, the CDR3 is TGTGCCAGCAGTTTCCCACTAGCGGGCTCGGGTACGCAGTATTTT. Its protein product is CASSFPLAGSGTQYF.

The V call is TRBV20-1, the J call TRBJ2-1; 8 bases fit TRBD2. The CDR3 consists of 14 residues. Germline V gene data show CDR1 as DFQATT and CDR2 as SNEGSKA (reference sequence). V trimming: 4 bases; J trimming: 6 bases; junction bases outside the gene matches: 8. The CDR3 region has the DNA TGCAGTGCTACCGGGGGGGCAGTTGGCAATGAGCAGTTCTTC. Protein product: CSATGGAVGNEQFF.